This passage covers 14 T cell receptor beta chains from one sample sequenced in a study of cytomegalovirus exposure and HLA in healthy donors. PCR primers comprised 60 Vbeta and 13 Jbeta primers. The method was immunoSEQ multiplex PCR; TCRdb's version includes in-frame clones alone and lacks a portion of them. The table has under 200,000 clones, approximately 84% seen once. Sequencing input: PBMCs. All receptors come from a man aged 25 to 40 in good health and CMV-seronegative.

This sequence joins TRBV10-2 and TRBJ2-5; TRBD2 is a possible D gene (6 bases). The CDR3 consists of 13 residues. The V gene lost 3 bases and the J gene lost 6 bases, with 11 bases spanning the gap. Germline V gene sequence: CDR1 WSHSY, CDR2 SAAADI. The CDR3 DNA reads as TGCGCCAGCAGTGACGGGGGTCCTAAGACCCAGTACTTC. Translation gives CASSDGGPKTQYF.

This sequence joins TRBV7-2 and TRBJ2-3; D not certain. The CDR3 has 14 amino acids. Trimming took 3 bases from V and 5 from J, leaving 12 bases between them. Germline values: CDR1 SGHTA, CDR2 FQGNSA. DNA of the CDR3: TGTGCCAGCAGCTTTATGGCGGTGAGAGATACGCAGTATTTT. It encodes CASSFMAVRDTQYF.

The CDR3: CASSPGQLAEAFF. In DNA, the CDR3 is TGTGCCAGCAGCCCGGGACAGTTGGCTGAAGCTTTCTTT. The genes are TRBV11-3 and TRBJ1-1; the match to TRBD1 covers 7 bases. The CDR3 loop spans 13 amino acids. Per germline, CDR1 SGHNT and CDR2 YENEEA. The J segment lost 6 bases and the V segment lost 5 bases, leaving 6 bases of the junction unmatched.

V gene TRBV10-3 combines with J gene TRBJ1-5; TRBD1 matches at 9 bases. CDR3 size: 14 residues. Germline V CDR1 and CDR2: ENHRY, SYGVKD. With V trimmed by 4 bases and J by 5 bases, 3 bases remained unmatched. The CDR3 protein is CAISGDRGDQPQHF. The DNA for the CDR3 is TGTGCCATCAGTGGTGACAGGGGGGATCAGCCCCAGCATTTT.

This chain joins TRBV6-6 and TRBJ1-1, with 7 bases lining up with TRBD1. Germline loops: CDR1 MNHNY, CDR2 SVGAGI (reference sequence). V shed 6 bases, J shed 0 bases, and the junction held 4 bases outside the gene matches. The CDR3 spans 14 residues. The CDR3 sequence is CASRGDRMNTEAFF. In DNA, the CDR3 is TGTGCCAGCAGAGGGGACAGAATGAACACTGAAGCTTTCTTT.

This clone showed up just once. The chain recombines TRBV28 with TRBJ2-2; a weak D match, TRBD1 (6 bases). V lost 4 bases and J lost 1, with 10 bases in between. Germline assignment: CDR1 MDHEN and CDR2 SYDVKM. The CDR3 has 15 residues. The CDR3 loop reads CASSSSTGNTGELFF. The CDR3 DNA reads TGTGCCAGCAGTTCCTCGACAGGGAACACCGGGGAGCTGTTTTTT.

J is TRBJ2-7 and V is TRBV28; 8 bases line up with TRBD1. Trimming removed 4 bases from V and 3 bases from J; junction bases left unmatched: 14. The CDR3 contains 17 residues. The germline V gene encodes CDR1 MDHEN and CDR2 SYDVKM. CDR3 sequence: CASSYNDRQGLFYEQYF. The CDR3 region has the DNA TGTGCCAGCAGTTACAATGACCGACAGGGGCTTTTCTACGAGCAGTACTTC.

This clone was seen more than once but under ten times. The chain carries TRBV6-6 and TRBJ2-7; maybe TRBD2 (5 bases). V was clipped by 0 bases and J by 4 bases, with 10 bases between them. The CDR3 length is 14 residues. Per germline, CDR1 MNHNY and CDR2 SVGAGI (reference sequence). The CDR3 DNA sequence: TGTGCCAGCAGTTACTCGAGCGGACCTTACGAGCAGTACTTC. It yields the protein CASSYSSGPYEQYF.

CDR3 loop: CASSLPAGLSGNTIYF. CDR3 DNA sequence: TGTGCCAGCAGCCTACCTGCAGGGCTCTCTGGAAACACCATATATTTT. The J gene is TRBJ1-3, the V gene TRBV7-8; weak D call: TRBD1 (5 bases). The CDR3 is 16 amino acids. V lost 5 bases and J lost 0, with 14 bases in between. Germline CDR1 and CDR2: SGHVS and FQNEAQ.

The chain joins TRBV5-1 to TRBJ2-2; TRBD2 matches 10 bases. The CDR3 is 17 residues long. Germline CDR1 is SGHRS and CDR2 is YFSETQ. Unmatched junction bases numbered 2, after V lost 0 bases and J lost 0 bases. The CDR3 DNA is TGCGCCAGCAGCTTGGCGACTAGCGGGTCGAACACCGGGGAGCTGTTTTTT. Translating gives CASSLATSGSNTGELFF.

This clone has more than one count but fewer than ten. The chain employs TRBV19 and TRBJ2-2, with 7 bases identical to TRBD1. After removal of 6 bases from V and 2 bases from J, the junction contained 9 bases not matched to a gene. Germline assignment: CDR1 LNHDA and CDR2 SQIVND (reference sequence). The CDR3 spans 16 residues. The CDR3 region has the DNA TGTGCCAGTAGGAGTCCGGGACAGAAAAACACCGGGGAGCTGTTTTTT. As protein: CASRSPGQKNTGELFF.

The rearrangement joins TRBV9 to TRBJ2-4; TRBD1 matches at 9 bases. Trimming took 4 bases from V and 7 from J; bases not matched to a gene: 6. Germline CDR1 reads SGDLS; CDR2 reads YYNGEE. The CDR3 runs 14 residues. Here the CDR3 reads CASSPRTGVNIQYF. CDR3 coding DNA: TGTGCCAGCAGCCCTAGGACAGGGGTGAACATTCAGTACTTC.

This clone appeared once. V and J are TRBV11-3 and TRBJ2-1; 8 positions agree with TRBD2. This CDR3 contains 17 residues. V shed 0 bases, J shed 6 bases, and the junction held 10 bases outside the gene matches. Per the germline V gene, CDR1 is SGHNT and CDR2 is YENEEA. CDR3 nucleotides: TGTGCCAGCAGCTTAGATCGAGGCCTAGCGGGCGCCAATGAGCAGTTCTTC. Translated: CASSLDRGLAGANEQFF.

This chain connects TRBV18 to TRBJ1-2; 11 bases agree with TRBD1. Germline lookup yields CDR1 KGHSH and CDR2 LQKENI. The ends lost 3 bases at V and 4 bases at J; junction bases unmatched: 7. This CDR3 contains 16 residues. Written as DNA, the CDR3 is TGTGCCAGCTCACCTATCGGACAGGGGGCGGGCTATGGCTACACCTTC. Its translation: CASSPIGQGAGYGYTF.